Listed here are 4 T cell receptor beta chains from one sample, sequenced in a study of T cells in women clearing cervical HPV infection (dated by TCRdb to between 2018 and 2020). Library creation used the immunoSEQ multiplex PCR assay. This is the immuneACCESS table as TCRdb keeps it, with only in-frame sequences that have V and J called. A part of the clones is gone; compared with another copy, unresolved V genes explain less than half, and the rest is unexplained. The sample's own table lists 35,000 to 45,000 clones. Less than 8% of the sample is held by the ten biggest clonotypes. Sequencing was carried out using blood buffy coat. Receptor source: a woman between 18 and 70 years old with a cervical HPV16 infection that either progressed to CIN3+ or cleared (not recorded which).

Turning to this clone: The DNA ends 3 residues before the CDR3 does, and the rest of the CDR3 is filled in from the germline J gene. The J gene is TRBJ1-2, the V gene TRBV19; 10 bases align to TRBD1. Germline CDR1 is LNHDA and CDR2 is SQIVND (reference sequence). The CDR3 is made up of 12 amino acids. The CDR3 here is CASGTGEYDYTF. The sequenced part of the CDR3 DNA is TGTGCCAGTGGGACAGGGGAGTACGAC.

Concerning this clone: The read is 3 residues too short to cover the CDR3 end, so that end is filled in from the germline J gene. The V call is TRBV30, the J call TRBJ2-7; D is uncertain. With 2 bases removed from V and 2 bases from J, the gap between germline ends came to 7 bases. Germline loops: CDR1 GTSNPN, CDR2 SVGIG (reference sequence). The CDR3 runs 12 residues. The CDR3 sequence: CAWSWQTYEQYF. The covered CDR3 bases are TGTGCCTGGAGTTGGCAGACCTACGAG.

CDR3 in amino acids: CASSPYYNEQFF. The part of the CDR3 DNA that was read is TGTGCCAGCAGTCCGTACTACAATGAG. The chain carries TRBV7-9 and TRBJ2-1; D is unresolved. Coverage ceases 3 residues before the CDR3 finishes, and the germline J gene fills in the end. V shed 6 bases and J shed 3 bases, with 6 bases lying between them. Germline V CDR1 and CDR2: SEHNR, FQNEAQ (reference sequence). The CDR3 spans 12 residues.

As for this clone: The read falls 3 residues short of the CDR3 end, and the missing part is taken from the germline J gene. The V gene is TRBV28, the J gene TRBJ2-1; 10 bases match TRBD2. The CDR3 consists of 14 residues. The ends lost 10 bases at V and 3 bases at J; junction bases unmatched: 6. Germline values: CDR1 MDHEN, CDR2 SYDVKM. Incomplete CDR3 DNA: TGTGCCATTAAAGGGACTAGCGACTACAATGAG. Amino acids: CAIKGTSDYNE. The CDR3 in its entirety is CAIKGTSDYNEQFF.